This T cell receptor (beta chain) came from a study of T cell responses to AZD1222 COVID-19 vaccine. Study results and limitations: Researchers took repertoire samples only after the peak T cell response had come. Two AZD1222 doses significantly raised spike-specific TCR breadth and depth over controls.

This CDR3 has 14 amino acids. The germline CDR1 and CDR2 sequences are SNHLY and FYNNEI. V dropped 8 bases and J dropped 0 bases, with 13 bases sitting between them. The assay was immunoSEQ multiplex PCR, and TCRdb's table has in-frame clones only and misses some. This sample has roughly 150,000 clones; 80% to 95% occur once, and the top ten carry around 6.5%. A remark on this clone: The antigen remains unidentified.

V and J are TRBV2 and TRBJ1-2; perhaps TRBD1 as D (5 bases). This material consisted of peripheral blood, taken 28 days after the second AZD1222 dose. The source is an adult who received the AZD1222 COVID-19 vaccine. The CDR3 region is CASGGVRANYGYTF. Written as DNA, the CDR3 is TGTGCCAGCGGAGGGGTTCGAGCTAACTATGGCTACACCTTC.